The entry below gives a single T cell receptor beta chain sequence along with its context. Its antigen remains unknown. These data originate in a study of cytomegalovirus exposure and HLA in healthy donors. Germline CDR1 LNHNV, CDR2 YYDKDF (reference sequence). Unmatched junction bases numbered 10, after V lost 2 bases and J lost 1 base. The CDR3 length is 17 residues. The PCR contained 60 Vbeta and 13 Jbeta primers. Sequencing was performed with immunoSEQ multiplex PCR; in TCRdb, only in-frame clones are kept and a portion is missing. The sample consists of about 110,000 clones, around 80% of them appearing once. Study outcomes and limitations: Accurate prediction of most subjects' HLA-A and HLA-B alleles from TCR beta sequences was reported.

V is TRBV15 and J is TRBJ1-1; 7 bases match TRBD1. The receptor comes from a man aged 55 to 70 in good health and CMV-seronegative. Sequenced sample: PBMCs. The CDR3 here is CATSRPTGKGENTEAFF. The CDR3 DNA sequence: TGTGCCACCAGCAGACCGACAGGGAAGGGGGAGAACACTGAAGCTTTCTTT.